Sequencing of this T cell receptor (beta chain) was carried out in a study of T cell responses to AZD1222 COVID-19 vaccine. Regarding this clone: As yet, its antigen is unknown.

Between the trimmed V and J ends, which lost 5 bases and 1 base, there was a span of 14 bases. The CDR3 runs 15 residues. Per the germline V gene, CDR1 is SGHTA and CDR2 is FQGNSA. Overall study results and limits: Without day 14 samples, only post-peak T cell repertoires were studied.

Generated by immunoSEQ multiplex PCR, the TCRdb table keeps only in-frame clones and is missing some. The sample has approximately 140,000 clones, 90% seen once. This clonotype was sampled from an adult who received the AZD1222 COVID-19 vaccine. This sample comprised peripheral blood, obtained 28 days after the second AZD1222 dose. This chain connects TRBV7-2 to TRBJ2-5, with D possibly matching TRBD1 (6 bases). The CDR3 region is CASSQGTFTQETQYF. The CDR3 DNA sequence: TGTGCCAGCAGCCAAGGGACATTTACCCAAGAGACCCAGTACTTC.